Each of the 24 T cell receptor beta chains below was sequenced from the same sample in a study of beta chain features in type 1 diabetes. Overall study findings and caveats: Patients with Type 1 diabetes showed moderately but significantly shorter TCRB CDR3s in all four CD4+ subsets.

The antigens for these receptors are not known. Expressed TCRB transcripts were sequenced because the isolated RNA had all been reverse transcribed beforehand. Clones were read by immunoSEQ multiplex PCR, and TCRdb kept only the in-frame ones, dropping some. The sample shows over 600,000 clones, around 12% of them seen only once. Sequenced input: naive CD4+ T cells from blood. The source of these receptors is a man between 25 and 39 years old with type 1 diabetes.

The chain employs TRBV6-5 and TRBJ1-3, with D possibly TRBD1 on 5 matching bases. This CDR3 contains 15 residues. Trimming stripped 6 bases from V and 0 bases from J, with 12 bases between. Germline loops: CDR1 MNHEY, CDR2 SVGAGI. DNA of the CDR3: TGTGCCAGCAGGAGACAGCGTAACTCTGGAAACACCATATATTTT. Amino acid sequence: CASRRQRNSGNTIYF.

This chain joins TRBV2 and TRBJ1-2; D call uncertain. The CDR3 is 12 amino acids. V dropped 7 bases and J dropped 1 base, with 7 bases sitting between them. The germline V gene encodes CDR1 SNHLY and CDR2 FYNNEI. The CDR3 nucleotides are TGTGCCAGCATGCGGGATAACTATGGCTACACCTTC. Translation: CASMRDNYGYTF.

This chain connects TRBV9 to TRBJ2-1, with 8 bases aligning to TRBD2. The CDR3 contains 16 residues. Per the germline V gene, CDR1 is SGDLS and CDR2 is YYNGEE. Trimming at V came to 6 bases and at J to 3 bases, leaving 11 bases not matched to a gene. This CDR3 reads CASTKNGLAGYNEQFF. DNA for the CDR3: TGTGCCAGCACCAAGAACGGGCTAGCGGGCTACAATGAGCAGTTCTTC.

The chain links TRBV2 to TRBJ1-6; TRBD1 matches at 7 bases. CDR3 size: 16 residues. Germline V gene data show CDR1 as SNHLY and CDR2 as FYNNEI. The V gene end was trimmed by 7 bases and the J gene end by 3 bases; junction bases not matched to a gene: 9. CDR3 DNA: TGTGCCAGCACCAGAGGACAGGAAAGCTATAATTCACCCCTCCACTTT. Translating gives CASTRGQESYNSPLHF.

The chain recombines TRBV6-6 with TRBJ1-5, with TRBD1 matching 9 bases. Germline V lookup: CDR1 MNHNY, CDR2 SVGAGI (reference sequence). The CDR3 is 16 residues long. V gave up 2 bases and J gave up 4 bases; unmatched junction bases: 6. CDR3 amino acids: CASSYPDRGGNQPQHF. DNA of the CDR3: TGTGCCAGCAGTTACCCGGACAGGGGAGGGAATCAGCCCCAGCATTTT.

This chain's CDR3 is CASIPSSGQGFHEQFF. DNA of the CDR3: TGTGCCAGCATCCCATCGTCGGGACAGGGCTTTCATGAGCAGTTCTTC. The gene calls are TRBV28 and TRBJ2-1; 9 bases align to TRBD1. CDR1 and CDR2 (germline): MDHEN, SYDVKM. V lost 7 bases, J lost 8 bases, and 15 bases stayed unmatched. The CDR3 runs to 16 residues.

This sequence joins TRBV7-2 and TRBJ2-7; D perhaps matches TRBD1 (6 bases). V was trimmed by 1 base and J by 2 bases, leaving 12 bases between them. Germline V CDR1 and CDR2: SGHTA, FQGNSA. CDR3 size: 15 residues. The CDR3 region has the DNA TGTGCCAGCAGCTTAGTGGCGGACAGAACCTACGAGCAGTACTTC. This gives the protein CASSLVADRTYEQYF.

The chain links TRBV7-9 to TRBJ2-3; 8 positions agree with TRBD2. The ends lost 2 bases at V and 3 bases at J; junction bases unmatched: 7. The CDR3 runs to 16 residues. Germline assignment: CDR1 SEHNR and CDR2 FQNEAQ (reference sequence). Here the CDR3 DNA reads TGTGCCAGCAGCTTATGGGGAGCGGGGGAGACAGATACGCAGTATTTT. Its protein product is CASSLWGAGETDTQYF.

This clone has more than one count but fewer than ten. This chain uses TRBV27 with TRBJ2-7, with TRBD1 matching 9 bases. The V and J ends lost 3 bases and 5 bases, in that order; junction bases with no gene match: 8. The V gene's germline CDR1 is MNHEY and CDR2 SMNVEV (reference sequence). CDR3 length: 15 residues. DNA for the CDR3: TGTGCCAGCAGTTTCGGGGGACAGGGCAGGGACGAGCAGTACTTC. It yields the protein CASSFGGQGRDEQYF.

This chain connects TRBV9 to TRBJ2-2; D is perhaps TRBD1 (6 bases). The V gene lost 10 bases and the J gene lost 1 base, with 17 bases spanning the gap. The CDR3 sequence is 15 residues long. Germline CDR1 reads SGDLS; CDR2 reads YYNGEE. The CDR3 loop reads CAADPGQMNTGELFF. In DNA, the CDR3 is TGTGCCGCTGACCCGGGACAAATGAACACCGGGGAGCTGTTTTTT.

This clone was seen more than once but under ten times. V usage is TRBV7-3 and J usage is TRBJ2-1; no clear D gene. The V and J ends lost 2 bases and 5 bases respectively, with 7 bases between them. Germline V lookup: CDR1 SGHTA, CDR2 FQGTGA. CDR3 length equals 13 residues. The CDR3 nucleotides are TGTGCCAGCAGCTTATCGTTCAACAATGAGCAGTTCTTC. This encodes CASSLSFNNEQFF.

This clone showed up just a few times. The V gene is TRBV18, the J gene TRBJ2-7, with D maybe TRBD2 (7 bases). The CDR3 has 15 amino acids. V lost 1 base to trimming and J lost 4 bases, with 14 bases between them. CDR1 KGHSH and CDR2 LQKENI come from the germline V gene. CDR3 protein: CASSPRAGAAYEQYF. CDR3 bases: TGTGCCAGCTCACCACGGGCGGGGGCAGCTTACGAGCAGTACTTC.

The V gene is TRBV14, the J gene TRBJ2-1, with 12 bases identical to TRBD2. Looked up from germline, CDR1 is SGHDN and CDR2 is FVKESK. V lost 2 bases and J lost 2; bases outside the gene matches: 7. This CDR3 contains 18 residues. CDR3 loop: CASSQTSGGPKPYNEQFF. The CDR3 nucleotides read TGTGCCAGCAGCCAAACTAGCGGGGGGCCTAAACCCTACAATGAGCAGTTCTTC.

The chain joins TRBV20-1 to TRBJ2-3; no definite D call. Trimming removed 6 bases from V and 6 bases from J, with 10 bases in between. The CDR3 contains 11 residues. Germline loops: CDR1 DFQATT, CDR2 SNEGSKA (reference sequence). CDR3 in DNA: TGCAGTGCCCTCCCGCGGGATACGCAGTATTTT. It encodes CSALPRDTQYF.

The chain is built from TRBV2 and TRBJ1-6; D is unresolved. The ends were cut back, 2 bases at V and 7 bases at J, with 6 bases in the middle. The CDR3 spans 13 residues. Germline assignment: CDR1 SNHLY and CDR2 FYNNEI. The CDR3 loop reads CASSEYLNSPLHF. CDR3 in DNA: TGTGCCAGCAGTGAATATCTCAATTCACCCCTCCACTTT. The full variable domain, with the rest looked up from reference TRBV2 and TRBJ1-6, is EPEVTQTPSHQVTQMGQEVILRCVPISNHLYFYWYRQILGQKVEFLVSFYNNEISEKSEIFDDQFSVERPDGSNFTLKIRSTKLEDSAMYFCASSEYLNSPLHFGNGTRLTVT.

In this sample, this clone turned up a few times. V is TRBV5-6 and J is TRBJ1-5, with TRBD1 as a possible D gene (6 bases). Trimming took off 1 base at V and 7 bases at J, with 12 bases between the two ends. Per the germline V gene, CDR1 is SGHDT and CDR2 is YYEEEE. This CDR3 has 14 amino acids. The CDR3 bases are TGTGCCAGCAGCTTGTGGCAGGGGAGGCAGCCCCAGCATTTT. Translated, it gives CASSLWQGRQPQHF.

This clone was recorded a few times. This chain links TRBV30 with TRBJ1-5; tentative D call: TRBD1 (5 bases). V was pared by 1 base and J by 9 bases, with 13 bases between. The CDR3 is made up of 13 amino acids. CDR1 is GTSNPN and CDR2 is SVGIG in the germline V gene (reference sequence). CDR3 region: CAWSATATGPQHF. In DNA, the CDR3 is TGTGCCTGGAGTGCGACAGCCACGGGGCCCCAGCATTTT.

Only a few counts were recorded for this clone. The chain recombines TRBV11-1 with TRBJ2-7; D is undetermined. Trimming took off 5 bases at V and 4 bases at J, with 9 bases between the two ends. Per germline, CDR1 SGHAT and CDR2 FQDESV (reference sequence). The CDR3 covers 12 residues. DNA of the CDR3: TGTGCCAGCAGCCAGCCGGATTACGAGCAGTACTTC. Amino acid sequence: CASSQPDYEQYF.

This clone was found a few times. The chain combines TRBV5-1 with TRBJ2-2; D is possibly TRBD1 (7 bases). With 6 bases removed from V and 2 bases from J, the gap between germline ends came to 17 bases. The CDR3 is 16 amino acids. From germline, CDR1 is SGHRS and CDR2 YFSETQ. The CDR3 DNA reads TGCGCCAGCATCGGAGGAGGGACAGTTAACACCGGGGAGCTGTTTTTT. Protein product: CASIGGGTVNTGELFF.

In the case of this clone: The sample has other DNA sequences that encode this CDR3 too. CDR3 in DNA: TGTGCCAGCAGCCATCAAGAGACCCAGTACTTC. It translates to CASSHQETQYF. The rearrangement links TRBV5-4 to TRBJ2-5, with no clear D. V shed 4 bases and J shed 2 bases, with 3 bases lying between them. Germline assignment: CDR1 SGHNT and CDR2 YYREEE (reference sequence). The CDR3 runs to 11 residues.

This clone occurred a few times. V is TRBV5-1 and J is TRBJ2-7; D call uncertain. CDR3 size: 14 residues. Germline assignment: CDR1 SGHRS and CDR2 YFSETQ. Deletions cut 4 bases from V and 2 bases from J, with 13 bases between. The DNA of the CDR3 is TGCGCCAGCAGCCTGGGCCTAGGGCCCTACGAGCAGTACTTC. It translates to CASSLGLGPYEQYF.

The gene calls are TRBV18 and TRBJ2-7, with D possibly matching TRBD1 (5 bases). V lost 2 bases and J 6 bases, leaving 20 bases between the germline ends. The CDR3 is made up of 16 amino acids. CDR1 and CDR2 from the germline V gene are KGHSH and LQKENI. CDR3 in amino acids: CASSPESTANLGEQYF. The CDR3 DNA reads as TGTGCCAGCTCACCAGAATCGACAGCAAATTTGGGCGAGCAGTACTTC.

The sample holds many counts of this clone. The chain recombines TRBV18 with TRBJ1-1, with a tentative D call TRBD1 (6 bases). The CDR3 sequence is 12 residues long. From germline, CDR1 is KGHSH and CDR2 LQKENI. Trimming removed 7 bases at V and 6 bases at J, with 12 bases between. The CDR3 DNA follows: TGTGCCAGCTTGAGACAGGACGCTGAAGCTTTCTTT. The encoded protein is CASLRQDAEAFF.

The genes are TRBV7-9 and TRBJ1-3; D uncertain. Germline assignment: CDR1 SEHNR and CDR2 FQNEAQ (reference sequence). V was clipped by 11 bases and J by 0 bases, with 14 bases between them. The CDR3 length is 14 residues. CDR3 DNA: TGTGCCGGCCGTAGCAGAAACTCTGGAAACACCATATATTTT. This encodes CAGRSRNSGNTIYF.